This T cell receptor beta chain appears in the sequencing data of a study of T cells in Graves' hyperthyroidism and ophthalmopathy. Broader study findings: Blood also held most thyroid clonotypes expanded beyond 0.001. Ophthalmopathy was separated from stable hyperthyroidism by a 13 V-J model.

The table lists this clonotype with a few counts. Its target is not known. It was RNA transcripts that yielded the amplified TCR beta CDR3 regions. HTBI primers were the set used in a first-round RT-PCR of the TCR CDR3. MiXCR, applied by TCRdb to the multiplex PCR reads, yields one record per CDR3 protein. This sample yields about 400,000 distinct CDR3 sequences, of which around 14% are seen a single time; around a tenth belongs to the top ten. This CDR3 has 17 residues. Germline V gene data show CDR1 as SGHRS and CDR2 as YFSETQ. With 3 bases removed from V and 4 bases from J, the gap between germline ends came to 22 bases.

The chain uses TRBV5-1 and TRBJ2-5; D is perhaps TRBD1 (6 bases). The sequence was collected from a woman younger than 35 with Graves' hyperthyroidism. Sequences were obtained from blood. The CDR3 nucleotides read TGCGCCAGCAGCTCAGATCCCCCCGGACAGCGTCCAGAGACCCAGTACTTC. This gives the protein CASSSDPPGQRPETQYF.